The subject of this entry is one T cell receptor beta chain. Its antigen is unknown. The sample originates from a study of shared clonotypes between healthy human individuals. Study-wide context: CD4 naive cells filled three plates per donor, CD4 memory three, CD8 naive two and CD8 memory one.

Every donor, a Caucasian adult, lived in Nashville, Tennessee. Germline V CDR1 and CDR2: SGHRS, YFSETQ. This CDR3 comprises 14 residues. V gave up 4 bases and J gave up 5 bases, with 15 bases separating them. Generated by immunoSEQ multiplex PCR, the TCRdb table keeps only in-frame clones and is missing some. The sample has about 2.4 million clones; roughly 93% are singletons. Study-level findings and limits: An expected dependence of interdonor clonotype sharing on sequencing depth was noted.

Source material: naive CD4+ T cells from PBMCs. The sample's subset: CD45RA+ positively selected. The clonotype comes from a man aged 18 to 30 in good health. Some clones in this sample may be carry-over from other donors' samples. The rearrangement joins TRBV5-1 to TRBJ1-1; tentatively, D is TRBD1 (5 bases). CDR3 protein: CASSLGTRGTEAFF. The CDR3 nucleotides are TGCGCCAGCAGCCTTGGGACTCGGGGAACTGAAGCTTTCTTT.